This T cell receptor beta chain originates from a study of T cell repertoires in cytomegalovirus infection. Study background: Signatures in public TCR beta sequences pointed to both CMV infection and matching HLA type.

The length of the CDR3 is 15 residues. Per the germline V gene, CDR1 is MNHEY and CDR2 is SMNVEV (reference sequence). Trimming removed 5 bases from V and 12 bases from J; junction bases left unmatched: 14. This clonotype was detected a few times. The antigen remains undetermined. Each CDR3 protein gets one entry after TCRdb re-called the reads with MiXCR. Among over 150,000 distinct CDR3 sequences listed, roughly a fifth were seen once. The study's findings and limits: Adding up the frequency of public TCR beta families identified people who carried CMV plus the relevant HLA. HLA-C-restricted, CMV-specific TCR beta clonotypes were dominant ex vivo.

The TCR sequence derives from a human donor in good health (CMV status not recorded). Some clones in this sample may be carry-over from other donors' samples. V is TRBV27 and J is TRBJ2-1; 9 nucleotides match TRBD2. Sequencing was done on a sample of PBMCs. In nucleotides, the CDR3 is TGTGCCAGCAGTCCCCTTTTTTTAGCGGGAGATTGGCAGTTCTTC. It specifies CASSPLFLAGDWQFF.